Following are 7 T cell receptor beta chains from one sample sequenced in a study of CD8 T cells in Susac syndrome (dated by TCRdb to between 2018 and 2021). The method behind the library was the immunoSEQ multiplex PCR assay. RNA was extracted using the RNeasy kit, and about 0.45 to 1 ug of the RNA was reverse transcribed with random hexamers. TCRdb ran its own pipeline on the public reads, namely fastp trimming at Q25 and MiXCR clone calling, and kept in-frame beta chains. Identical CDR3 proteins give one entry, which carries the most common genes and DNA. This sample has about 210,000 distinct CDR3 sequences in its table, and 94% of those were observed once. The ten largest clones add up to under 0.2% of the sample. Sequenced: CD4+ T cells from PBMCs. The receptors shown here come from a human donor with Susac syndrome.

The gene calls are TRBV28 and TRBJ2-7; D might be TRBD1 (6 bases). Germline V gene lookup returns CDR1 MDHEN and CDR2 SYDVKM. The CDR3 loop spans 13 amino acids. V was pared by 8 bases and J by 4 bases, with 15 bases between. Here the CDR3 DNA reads TGTGCCAGCCGGACACAGGGTCAGTACGAGCAGTACTTC. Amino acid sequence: CASRTQGQYEQYF.

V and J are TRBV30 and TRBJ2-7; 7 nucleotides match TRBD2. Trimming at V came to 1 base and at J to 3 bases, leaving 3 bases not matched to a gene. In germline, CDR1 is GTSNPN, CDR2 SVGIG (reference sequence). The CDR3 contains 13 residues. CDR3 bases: TGTGCCTGGAGTGCAGGACTAGGCTACGAGCAGTACTTC. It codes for CAWSAGLGYEQYF.

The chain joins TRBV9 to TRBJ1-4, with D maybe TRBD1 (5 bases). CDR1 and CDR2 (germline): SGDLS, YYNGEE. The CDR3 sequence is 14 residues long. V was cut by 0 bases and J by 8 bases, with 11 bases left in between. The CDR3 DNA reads TGTGCCAGCAGCGTAGGACAGTTGGAGGAAAAACTGTTTTTT. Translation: CASSVGQLEEKLFF.

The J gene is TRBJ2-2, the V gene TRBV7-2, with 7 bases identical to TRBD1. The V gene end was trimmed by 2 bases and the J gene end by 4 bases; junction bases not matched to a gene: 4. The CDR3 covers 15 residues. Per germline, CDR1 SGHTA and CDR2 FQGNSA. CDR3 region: CASSLSYRGTGELFF. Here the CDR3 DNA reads TGTGCCAGCAGCTTATCCTACAGGGGCACCGGGGAGCTGTTTTTT.

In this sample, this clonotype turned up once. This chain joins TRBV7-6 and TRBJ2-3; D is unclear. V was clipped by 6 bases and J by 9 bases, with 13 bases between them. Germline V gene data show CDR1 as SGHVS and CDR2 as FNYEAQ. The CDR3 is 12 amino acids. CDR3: CASSWLEATQYF. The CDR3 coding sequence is TGTGCCAGCAGTTGGCTAGAAGCCACGCAGTATTTT. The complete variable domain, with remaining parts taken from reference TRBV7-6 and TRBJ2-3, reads GAGVSQSPRYKVTKRGQDVALRCDPISGHVSLYWYRQALGQGPEFLTYFNYEAQQDKSGLPNDRFSAERPEGSISTLTIQRTEQRDSAMYRCASSWLEATQYFGPGTRLTVL.

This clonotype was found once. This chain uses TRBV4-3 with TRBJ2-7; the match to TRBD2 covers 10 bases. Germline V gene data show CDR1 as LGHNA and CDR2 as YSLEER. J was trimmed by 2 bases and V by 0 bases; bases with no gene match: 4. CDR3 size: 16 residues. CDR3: CASSQELAGTPYEQYF. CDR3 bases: TGCGCCAGCAGCCAAGAACTAGCGGGGACTCCCTACGAGCAGTACTTC.

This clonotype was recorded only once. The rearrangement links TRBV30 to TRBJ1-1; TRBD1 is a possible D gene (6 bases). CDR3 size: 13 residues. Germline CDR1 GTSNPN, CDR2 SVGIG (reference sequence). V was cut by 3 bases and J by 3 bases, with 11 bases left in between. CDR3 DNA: TGTGCCTGGAGGGGTAGGGGGGACACTGAAGCTTTCTTT. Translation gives CAWRGRGDTEAFF.